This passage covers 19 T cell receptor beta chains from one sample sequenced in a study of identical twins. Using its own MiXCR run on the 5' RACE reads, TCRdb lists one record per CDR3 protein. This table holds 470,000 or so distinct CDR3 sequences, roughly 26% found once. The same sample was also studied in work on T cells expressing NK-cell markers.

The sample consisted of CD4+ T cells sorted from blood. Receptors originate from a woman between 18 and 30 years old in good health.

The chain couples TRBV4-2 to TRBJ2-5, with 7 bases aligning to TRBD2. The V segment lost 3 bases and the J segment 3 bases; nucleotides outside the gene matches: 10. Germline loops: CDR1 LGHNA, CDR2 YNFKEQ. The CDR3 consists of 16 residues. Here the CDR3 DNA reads TGTGCCAGCAGCCATTTGGCTGCGGGGGATAAAGAGACCCAGTACTTC. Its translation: CASSHLAAGDKETQYF.

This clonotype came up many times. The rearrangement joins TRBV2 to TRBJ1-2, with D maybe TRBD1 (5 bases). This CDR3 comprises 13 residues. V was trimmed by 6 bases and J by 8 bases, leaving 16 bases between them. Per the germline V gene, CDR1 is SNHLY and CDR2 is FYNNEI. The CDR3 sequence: CASREQAGGGYTF. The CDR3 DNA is TGTGCCAGCAGAGAACAGGCCGGGGGGGGCTACACCTTC. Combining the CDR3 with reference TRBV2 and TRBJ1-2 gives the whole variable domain EPEVTQTPSHQVTQMGQEVILRCVPISNHLYFYWYRQILGQKVEFLVSFYNNEISEKSEIFDDQFSVERPDGSNFTLKIRSTKLEDSAMYFCASREQAGGGYTFGSGTRLTVV.

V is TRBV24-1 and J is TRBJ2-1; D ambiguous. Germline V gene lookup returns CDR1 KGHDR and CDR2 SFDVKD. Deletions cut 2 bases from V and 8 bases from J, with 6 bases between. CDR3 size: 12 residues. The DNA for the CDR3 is TGTGCCACCAGTGATTCCAGACATGAGCAGTTCTTC. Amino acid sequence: CATSDSRHEQFF.

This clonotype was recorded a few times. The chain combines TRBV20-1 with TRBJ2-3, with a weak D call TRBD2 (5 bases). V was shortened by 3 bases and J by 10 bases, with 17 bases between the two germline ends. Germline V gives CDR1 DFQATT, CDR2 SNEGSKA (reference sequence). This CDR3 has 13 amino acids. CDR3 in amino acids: CSARDATSNSQYF. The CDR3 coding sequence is TGCAGTGCTAGGGACGCCACTAGTAATTCGCAGTATTTT.

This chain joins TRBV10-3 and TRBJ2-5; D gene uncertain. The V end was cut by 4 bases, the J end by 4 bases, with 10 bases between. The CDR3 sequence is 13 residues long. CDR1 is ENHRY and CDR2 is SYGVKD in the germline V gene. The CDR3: CAISGAVAETQYF. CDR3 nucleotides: TGTGCCATCAGTGGGGCAGTCGCAGAGACCCAGTACTTC.

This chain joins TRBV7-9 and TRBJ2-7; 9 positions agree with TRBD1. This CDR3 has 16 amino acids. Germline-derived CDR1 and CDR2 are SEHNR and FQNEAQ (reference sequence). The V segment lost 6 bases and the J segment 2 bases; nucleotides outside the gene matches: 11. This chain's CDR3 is CASRQSGTGRPYEQYF. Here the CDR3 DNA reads TGTGCCAGCAGGCAAAGCGGGACAGGGCGACCCTACGAGCAGTACTTC. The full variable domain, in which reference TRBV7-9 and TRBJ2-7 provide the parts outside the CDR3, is DTGVSQNPRHKITKRGQNVTFRCDPISEHNRLYWYRQTLGQGPEFLTYFQNEAQLEKSRLLSDRFSAERPKGSFSTLEIQRTEQGDSAMYLCASRQSGTGRPYEQYFGPGTRLTVT.

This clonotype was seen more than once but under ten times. CDR3 nucleotides: TGTGCCAGTAGTAGGACAGACAACTATGGCTACACCTTC. Amino acids: CASSRTDNYGYTF. V is TRBV19 and J is TRBJ1-2, with a possible D match to TRBD1 (6 bases). Germline V CDR1 and CDR2: LNHDA, SQIVND (reference sequence). This CDR3 has 13 residues. Between the trimmed V and J ends, which lost 4 bases and 2 bases, there was a span of 8 bases.

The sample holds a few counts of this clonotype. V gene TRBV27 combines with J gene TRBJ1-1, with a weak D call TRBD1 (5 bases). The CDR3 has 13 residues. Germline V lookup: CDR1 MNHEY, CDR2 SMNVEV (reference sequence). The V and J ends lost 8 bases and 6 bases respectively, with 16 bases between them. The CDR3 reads CASGRGWGAEAFF. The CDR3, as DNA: TGTGCCAGCGGCCGGGGTTGGGGCGCTGAAGCTTTCTTT.

The CDR3, as DNA: TGTGCCAGCAGCCACGCGTTGAGCAATCAGCCCCAGCATTTT. Protein: CASSHALSNQPQHF. The chain recombines TRBV3-1 with TRBJ1-5; no clear D gene. The V end was cut by 3 bases, the J end by 1 base, with 7 bases between. This CDR3 has 14 amino acids. Germline V gives CDR1 LGHDT, CDR2 YNNKEL (reference sequence).

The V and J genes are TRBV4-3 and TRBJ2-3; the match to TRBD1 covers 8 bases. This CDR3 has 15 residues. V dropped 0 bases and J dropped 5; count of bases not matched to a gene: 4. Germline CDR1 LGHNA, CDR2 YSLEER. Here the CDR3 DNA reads TGCGCCAGCAGCCAAGACAGCAGGGGGCTAGATACGCAGTATTTT. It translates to CASSQDSRGLDTQYF.

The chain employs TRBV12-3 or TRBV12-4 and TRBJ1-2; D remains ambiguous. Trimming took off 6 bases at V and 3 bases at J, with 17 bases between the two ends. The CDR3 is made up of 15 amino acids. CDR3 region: CASRAGPQIYYGYTF. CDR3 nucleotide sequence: TGTGCCAGCAGAGCCGGGCCGCAGATCTACTATGGCTACACCTTC.

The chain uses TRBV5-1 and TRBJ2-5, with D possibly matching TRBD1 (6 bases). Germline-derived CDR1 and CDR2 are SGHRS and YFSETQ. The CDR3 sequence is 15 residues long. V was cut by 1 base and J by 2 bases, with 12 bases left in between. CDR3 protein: CASSLLQGPQETQYF. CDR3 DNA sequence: TGCGCCAGCAGCTTGTTACAGGGACCTCAAGAGACCCAGTACTTC.

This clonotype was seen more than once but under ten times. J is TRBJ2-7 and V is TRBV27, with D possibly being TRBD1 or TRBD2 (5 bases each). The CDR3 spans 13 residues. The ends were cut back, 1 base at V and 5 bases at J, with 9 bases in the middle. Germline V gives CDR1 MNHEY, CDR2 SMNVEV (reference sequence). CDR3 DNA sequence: TGTGCCAGCAGTTTATTGGGGGTCCACGAGCAGTACTTC. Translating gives CASSLLGVHEQYF.

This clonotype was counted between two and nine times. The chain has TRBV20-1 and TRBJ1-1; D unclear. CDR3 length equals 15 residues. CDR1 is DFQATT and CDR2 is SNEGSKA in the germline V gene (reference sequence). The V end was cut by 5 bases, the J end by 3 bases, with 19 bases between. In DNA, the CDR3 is TGCAGTGCTCCGAGCCAGACCGCGTTTTACACTGAAGCTTTCTTT. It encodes CSAPSQTAFYTEAFF.

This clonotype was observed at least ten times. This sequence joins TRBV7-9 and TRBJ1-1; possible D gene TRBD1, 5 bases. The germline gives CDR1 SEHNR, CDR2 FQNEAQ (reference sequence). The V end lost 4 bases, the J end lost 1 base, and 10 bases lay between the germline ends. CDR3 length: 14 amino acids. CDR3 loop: CASSSSDRNTEAFF. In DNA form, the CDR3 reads TGTGCCAGCAGCTCCTCTGACAGGAACACTGAAGCTTTCTTT.

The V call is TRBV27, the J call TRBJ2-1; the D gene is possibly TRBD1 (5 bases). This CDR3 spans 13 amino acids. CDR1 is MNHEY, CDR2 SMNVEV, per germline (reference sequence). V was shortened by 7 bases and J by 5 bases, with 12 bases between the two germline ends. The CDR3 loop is CASTRQGNNEQFF. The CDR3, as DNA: TGTGCCAGCACCCGGCAGGGAAACAATGAGCAGTTCTTC.

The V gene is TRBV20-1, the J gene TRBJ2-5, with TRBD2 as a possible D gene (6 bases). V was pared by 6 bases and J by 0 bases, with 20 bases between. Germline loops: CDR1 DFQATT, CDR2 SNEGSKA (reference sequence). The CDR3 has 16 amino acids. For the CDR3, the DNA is TGCAGTGCCACGGGCGACCGGGACTCCGACCAAGAGACCCAGTACTTC. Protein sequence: CSATGDRDSDQETQYF.

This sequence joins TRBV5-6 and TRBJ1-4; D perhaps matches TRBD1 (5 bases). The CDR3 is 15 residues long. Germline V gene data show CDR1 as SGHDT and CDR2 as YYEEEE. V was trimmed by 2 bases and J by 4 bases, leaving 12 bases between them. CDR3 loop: CASSFGARGNEKLFF. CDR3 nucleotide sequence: TGTGCCAGCAGCTTCGGAGCTAGGGGTAATGAAAAACTGTTTTTT.

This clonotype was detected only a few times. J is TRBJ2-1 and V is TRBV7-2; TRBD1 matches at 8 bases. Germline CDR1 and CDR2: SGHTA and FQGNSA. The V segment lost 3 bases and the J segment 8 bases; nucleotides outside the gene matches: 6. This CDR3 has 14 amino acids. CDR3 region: CASSFDRGRDEQFF. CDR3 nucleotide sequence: TGTGCCAGCAGCTTCGACAGGGGCAGGGATGAGCAGTTCTTC. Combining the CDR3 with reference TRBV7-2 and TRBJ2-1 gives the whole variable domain GAGVSQSPSNKVTEKGKDVELRCDPISGHTALYWYRQSLGQGLEFLIYFQGNSAPDKSGLPSDRFSAERTGGSVSTLTIQRTQQEDSAVYLCASSFDRGRDEQFFGPGTRLTVL.